Below are 15 T cell receptor beta chains sequenced from a single sample in a study of early T cells in non-severe SARS-CoV-2 infection. From the 5' RACE reads, TCRdb called clonotypes with MiXCR, one entry per CDR3 protein. The profile shows about 77,000 distinct CDR3 sequences, around 5% of them singletons. The specimen comprised whole blood, sampled at baseline. All receptors come from an adult who was a healthcare worker with PCR-confirmed SARS-CoV-2 infection or an uninfected control (not recorded which).

This clonotype was detected only a few times. The chain combines TRBV7-9 with TRBJ2-7; 9 bases are a match to TRBD2. The J segment lost 2 bases and the V segment lost 3 bases, leaving 8 bases of the junction unmatched. Germline V gene sequence: CDR1 SEHNR, CDR2 FQNEAQ (reference sequence). CDR3 size: 16 residues. The CDR3, as DNA: TGTGCCAGCAGCTTCTTACTAGCGGGCCTTCCCTACGAGCAGTACTTC. Its translation is CASSFLLAGLPYEQYF.

This clonotype was detected only a few times. The genes are TRBV3-1 and TRBJ2-5, with no clear D. There are 16 residues in the CDR3. Deletions cut 1 base from V and 1 base from J, with 13 bases between. Germline V gene data show CDR1 as LGHDT and CDR2 as YNNKEL (reference sequence). CDR3 region: CASSQVLDQFQETQYF. CDR3 sequence (DNA): TGTGCCAGCAGCCAAGTTCTGGACCAATTCCAAGAGACCCAGTACTTC.

The rearrangement joins TRBV7-9 to TRBJ2-7, with 9 positions matching TRBD1. Germline V gene lookup returns CDR1 SEHNR and CDR2 FQNEAQ (reference sequence). V was clipped by 5 bases and J by 3 bases; unmatched bases: 5. CDR3 length: 14 amino acids. DNA for the CDR3: TGTGCCAGCAGCCACCGGGACAGGGACTACGAGCAGTACTTC. Translating it yields CASSHRDRDYEQYF.

At least ten counts were recorded for this clonotype. J is TRBJ2-1 and V is TRBV15; no definite D call. The CDR3 length is 13 residues. V gave up 3 bases and J gave up 5 bases, with 8 bases separating them. Germline lookup yields CDR1 LNHNV and CDR2 YYDKDF (reference sequence). CDR3 DNA sequence: TGTGCCACCAGCAGCGGCCGGGACAATGAGCAGTTCTTC. Translating it yields CATSSGRDNEQFF.

This clonotype was seen more than once but under ten times. V is TRBV6-5 and J is TRBJ2-7; D is perhaps TRBD1 (6 bases). The CDR3 loop spans 13 amino acids. Trimming stripped 5 bases from V and 1 base from J, with 9 bases between. Germline lookup yields CDR1 MNHEY and CDR2 SVGAGI. The CDR3 DNA reads TGTGCCAGCAGTCGTACAGGGTCCTACGAGCAGTACTTC. Amino acids: CASSRTGSYEQYF.

This clonotype was seen ten or more times. This chain links TRBV4-1 with TRBJ2-7; 10 bases fit TRBD2. The CDR3 totals 17 residues. CDR1 and CDR2 (germline): MGHRA, YSYEKL. The trim removed 3 bases at V and 2 bases at J, leaving 10 bases unmatched. CDR3 nucleotides: TGCGCCAGCAGCCAGTCCTCAACTAGCGGGAATGCCTACGAGCAGTACTTC. This gives the protein CASSQSSTSGNAYEQYF.

A few counts support this clonotype. The chain has TRBV19 and TRBJ1-4, with a weak D call TRBD1 (5 bases). Germline V gene data show CDR1 as LNHDA and CDR2 as SQIVND (reference sequence). Deletions cut 7 bases from V and 0 bases from J, with 12 bases between. This CDR3 spans 15 amino acids. This CDR3 is CASKDGAATNEKLFF. The CDR3 DNA follows: TGTGCCAGTAAAGATGGGGCAGCAACTAATGAAAAACTGTTTTTT.

The genes are TRBV6-5 and TRBJ2-7, with D unresolved. CDR1 and CDR2 from the germline V gene are MNHEY and SVGAGI. The CDR3 sequence is 14 residues long. Between the trimmed V and J ends, which lost 2 bases and 7 bases, there was a span of 15 bases. CDR3: CASSYGRPSGEQYF. The CDR3, as DNA: TGTGCCAGCAGTTACGGCAGACCCTCCGGAGAGCAGTACTTC.

This clonotype was seen only a few times. The gene calls are TRBV7-2 and TRBJ1-1, with 8 bases identical to TRBD1. V trimming: 6 bases; J trimming: 0 bases; junction bases outside the gene matches: 9. This CDR3 is built from 16 residues. Germline values: CDR1 SGHTA, CDR2 FQGNSA. CDR3 loop: CASRSQGALLNTEAFF. CDR3 coding DNA: TGTGCCAGCAGATCGCAGGGGGCCCTCCTGAACACTGAAGCTTTCTTT.

The chain carries TRBV2 and TRBJ2-1; D gene unclear. Germline V lookup: CDR1 SNHLY, CDR2 FYNNEI. The CDR3 runs 13 residues. V shed 11 bases and J shed 7 bases, with 18 bases lying between them. The CDR3 DNA reads TGTGCCTCCCCCGACTTAGGGCCTAATGAGCAGTTCTTC. This sequence encodes CASPDLGPNEQFF.

The chain uses TRBV28 and TRBJ1-2, with D unclear. Germline CDR1 MDHEN, CDR2 SYDVKM. This CDR3 spans 11 amino acids. The V and J ends lost 10 bases and 3 bases respectively, with 9 bases between them. CDR3 residues: CATLLDYGYTF. DNA for the CDR3: TGTGCCACCCTATTAGACTATGGCTACACCTTC.

This clonotype was seen at least ten times. The J gene is TRBJ1-3, the V gene TRBV6-5; D not resolved. Trimming cost V 5 bases and J 1 base, with 12 bases left between them. Germline V gene sequence: CDR1 MNHEY, CDR2 SVGAGI. The CDR3 loop spans 15 amino acids. This CDR3 is CASSRTKPSGNTIYF. CDR3 DNA sequence: TGTGCCAGCAGTCGGACTAAACCGTCTGGAAACACCATATATTTT.

This clonotype was seen at least ten times. V and J are TRBV5-1 and TRBJ2-2, with D maybe TRBD2 (6 bases). The CDR3 consists of 15 residues. In germline, CDR1 is SGHRS, CDR2 YFSETQ. Trimming pared 3 bases from V and 1 base from J, leaving 10 bases between. The CDR3 bases are TGCGCCAGCAGCTCGGAGGGGAGGAACACCGGGGAGCTGTTTTTT. It yields the protein CASSSEGRNTGELFF.

This clonotype was seen at least ten times. The genes are TRBV27 and TRBJ1-2; 8 bases fit TRBD1. CDR3 length equals 15 residues. The ends lost 3 bases at V and 3 bases at J; junction bases unmatched: 6. Germline V lookup: CDR1 MNHEY, CDR2 SMNVEV (reference sequence). CDR3 bases: TGTGCCAGCAGTTTGACAGGGGCGAAATACTATGGCTACACCTTC. This gives the protein CASSLTGAKYYGYTF.

This clonotype was seen ten or more times. The rearrangement links TRBV28 to TRBJ2-7; D not certain. Trimming took off 7 bases at V and 0 bases at J, with 4 bases between the two ends. This CDR3 contains 11 residues. CDR1 is MDHEN, CDR2 SYDVKM, per germline. CDR3 nucleotides: TGTGCCAGCACTGGCTCCTACGAGCAGTACTTC. This translates into CASTGSYEQYF.